These 23 T cell receptor beta chains were sequenced from one sample in a study of breast tumors, draining lymph nodes, adjacent tissues. TCRdb redid the calling of the multiplex PCR reads with MiXCR, one entry per CDR3 protein. Here the sample spans some 120,000 distinct CDR3 sequences, about 20% being singletons. Breast cancer patients provided tissue from their axillary draining lymph nodes. The specimen was axillary lymph node tissue. The receptor source for this set is a female donor with breast cancer. Some clones in this sample may be carry-over from other donors' samples.

This clonotype appeared many times. This sequence joins TRBV5-1 and TRBJ2-1; D tentatively reads TRBD1 or TRBD2 (6 bases each). CDR1 is SGHRS, CDR2 YFSETQ, per germline. Trimming removed 4 bases at V and 5 bases at J, with 13 bases between. The CDR3 length is 14 residues. The CDR3 DNA sequence: TGCGCCAGCAGCGTTGGGGGCGGGAACAATGAGCAGTTCTTC. Protein sequence: CASSVGGGNNEQFF.

Comments on this clonotype: The germline gene is not matched at one end of the junction; a read error may be the cause. The genes are TRBV7-9 and TRBJ2-3; 7 nucleotides line up with TRBD2. There are 16 residues in the CDR3. Germline CDR1 and CDR2: SEHNR and FQNEAQ (reference sequence). CDR3 in DNA: TGTGCCAGCAGCTTAGTCAGCGGGAAGGAGGCAGATACGCGGTATTTT. Protein sequence: CASSLVSGKEADTRYF.

The chain recombines TRBV28 with TRBJ1-5, with 7 positions matching TRBD1. V dropped 6 bases and J dropped 0; count of bases not matched to a gene: 8. The CDR3 runs to 16 residues. Germline V lookup: CDR1 MDHEN, CDR2 SYDVKM. CDR3 in amino acids: CASREEKGASNQPQHF. The CDR3 region has the DNA TGTGCCAGCAGAGAAGAGAAGGGGGCTAGCAATCAGCCCCAGCATTTT. Based on the CDR3 plus reference TRBV28 and TRBJ1-5, the full variable domain is DVKVTQSSRYLVKRTGEKVFLECVQDMDHENMFWYRQDPGLGLRLIYFSYDVKMKEKGDIPEGYSVSREKKERFSLILESASTNQTSMYLCASREEKGASNQPQHFGDGTRLSIL.

A remark on this clonotype: A much bigger clone sits one base away, suggesting this may be a read error. V and J are TRBV6-1 and TRBJ2-7, with 7 bases identical to TRBD2. Germline loops: CDR1 MNHNS, CDR2 SASEGT. The CDR3 has 13 amino acids. In DNA, the CDR3 is TGTGCCAGCAGTAAAGCGGGGCAGATAGAGCAGTACTTC. Translation gives CASSKAGQIEQYF.

This clonotype was seen a few times. The CDR3 is CASSIMGPGTNYGYTF. CDR3 bases: TGTGCCAGTAGTATTATGGGGCCAGGGACTAACTATGGCTACACCTTC. J is TRBJ1-2 and V is TRBV19; D is possibly TRBD1 (5 bases). Germline CDR1 reads LNHDA; CDR2 reads SQIVND (reference sequence). The CDR3 contains 16 residues. The V gene lost 3 bases and the J gene lost 0 bases, with 14 bases spanning the gap.

Many counts were recorded for this clonotype. The genes are TRBV12-3 or TRBV12-4 and TRBJ1-3, with 9 positions matching TRBD1. Unmatched junction bases numbered 8, after V lost 4 bases and J lost 1 base. This CDR3 is 17 amino acids long. CDR3 sequence (DNA): TGTGCCAGCAGTTCCTTTATGACAGGGGGGTCTGGAAACACCATATATTTT. As protein: CASSSFMTGGSGNTIYF.

This clonotype was observed many times. The chain joins TRBV6-5 to TRBJ1-6; 11 nucleotides line up with TRBD1. The CDR3 has 15 residues. Germline assignment: CDR1 MNHEY and CDR2 SVGAGI. V dropped 4 bases and J dropped 10; count of bases not matched to a gene: 6. Written as DNA, the CDR3 is TGTGCCAGCAGTTCAAAGGGACAGGGGGTCTCACCCCTCCACTTT. It is translated as CASSSKGQGVSPLHF.

This sequence joins TRBV28 and TRBJ1-6; 10 bases line up with TRBD1. This CDR3 is built from 16 residues. After removal of 4 bases from V and 2 bases from J, the junction contained 2 bases not matched to a gene. Germline V gene sequence: CDR1 MDHEN, CDR2 SYDVKM. CDR3 coding DNA: TGTGCCAGCAGTTCCGGACAGGGGGCCTATAATTCACCCCTCCACTTT. Encoded protein: CASSSGQGAYNSPLHF.

The chain recombines TRBV7-3 with TRBJ2-6; possibly TRBD2 for D (5 bases). CDR3 length: 15 residues. Per germline, CDR1 SGHTA and CDR2 FQGTGA. The V gene lost 2 bases and the J gene lost 3 bases, with 8 bases spanning the gap. As DNA, the CDR3 is TGTGCCAGCAGCTTAGCGGGTGGTGGGGCCAACGTCCTGACTTTC. It specifies CASSLAGGGANVLTF. Full variable domain (remainder filled in from reference TRBV7-3 and TRBJ2-6): GAGVSQTPSNKVTEKGKYVELRCDPISGHTALYWYRQSLGQGPEFLIYFQGTGAADDSGLPNDRFFAVRPEGSVSTLKIQRTERGDSAVYLCASSLAGGGANVLTFGAGSRLTVL.

This clonotype was seen ten or more times. The genes are TRBV2 and TRBJ2-7, with TRBD1 matching over 9 bases. This CDR3 spans 14 amino acids. With V trimmed by 6 bases and J by 2 bases, 5 bases remained unmatched. Germline V gives CDR1 SNHLY, CDR2 FYNNEI. CDR3 sequence reads: CASREGTGTYEQYF. CDR3 DNA sequence: TGTGCCAGCAGGGAGGGGACAGGGACCTACGAGCAGTACTTC.

On this clonotype: A much bigger clone sits one base away, suggesting this may be a read error. The genes are TRBV12-3 or TRBV12-4 and TRBJ2-6; weak D call: TRBD1 (5 bases). The CDR3 covers 16 residues. In DNA, the CDR3 is TGTGCCAGCAGTTTGCCGTTTATCTCTGGGGCCAACGTCCCGACTTTC. Amino acid sequence: CASSLPFISGANVPTF.

The sample holds many counts of this clonotype. V usage is TRBV6-5 and J usage is TRBJ2-7; 7 bases line up with TRBD2. Looked up from germline, CDR1 is MNHEY and CDR2 is SVGAGI. The CDR3 covers 16 residues. V lost 5 bases, J lost 0 bases, and 10 bases stayed unmatched. This chain's CDR3 is CASSRRPSGISYEQYF. The DNA of the CDR3 is TGTGCCAGCAGTCGAAGACCAAGCGGGATCTCCTACGAGCAGTACTTC.

This clonotype came up many times. This chain links TRBV30 with TRBJ2-1; TRBD2 matches at 11 bases. This CDR3 is built from 14 residues. Germline V lookup: CDR1 GTSNPN, CDR2 SVGIG (reference sequence). Unmatched junction bases numbered 3, after V lost 2 bases and J lost 6 bases. CDR3 sequence: CAWSSGTSGNEQFF. Written as DNA, the CDR3 is TGTGCCTGGAGTTCCGGGACTAGCGGCAATGAGCAGTTCTTC.

This clonotype appeared a few times. This rearrangement joins TRBV10-1 to TRBJ2-1; no firm D call. Per the germline V gene, CDR1 is WNHNN and CDR2 is SYGVQD (reference sequence). The V end was cut by 4 bases, the J end by 1 base, with 8 bases between. The CDR3 runs to 14 residues. CDR3 sequence (DNA): TGCGCCAGCAGTGGCTCCAGTTCCTACAATGAGCAGTTCTTC. Translating gives CASSGSSSYNEQFF.

In the case of this clonotype: With a much larger clone just one base away, this may be a read error. This sequence joins TRBV5-1 and TRBJ1-5; tentatively, D is TRBD1 (6 bases). CDR1 is SGHRS, CDR2 YFSETQ, per germline. The CDR3 contains 18 residues. The CDR3 spells CASSYRDIGPVNNRPQHF. The CDR3 DNA is TGCGCCAGCAGCTACCGGGACATTGGGCCTGTAAACAATCGGCCCCAGCATTTT.

This clonotype was detected ten times or more. The J gene is TRBJ1-4, the V gene TRBV5-6; 7 nucleotides match TRBD1. Losses at the gene ends were 5 bases for V and 7 bases for J; bases not matched to a gene: 8. The CDR3 length is 14 residues. Germline V gene lookup returns CDR1 SGHDT and CDR2 YYEEEE. CDR3 sequence: CASRSRGRGEKLFF. As DNA, the CDR3 is TGTGCCAGCAGGTCCAGGGGGAGAGGTGAAAAACTGTTTTTT.

Ten or more counts support this clonotype. The chain joins TRBV3-1 to TRBJ2-5; no clear D. From germline, CDR1 is LGHDT and CDR2 YNNKEL (reference sequence). V gave up 4 bases and J gave up 5 bases, with 17 bases separating them. The CDR3 is 15 residues long. The CDR3, as DNA: TGTGCCAGCAGCCCGTCCTCATCAGGAGTTGAGACCCAGTACTTC. This encodes CASSPSSSGVETQYF.

The chain couples TRBV5-8 to TRBJ1-1, with a weak D call TRBD1 (5 bases). V was pared by 2 bases and J by 11 bases, with 10 bases between. The CDR3 spans 11 residues. Germline assignment: CDR1 SGHTS and CDR2 YDEGEE. CDR3 in amino acids: CASSLWGGAFF. The DNA for the CDR3 is TGTGCCAGCAGCTTATGGGGGGGGGCTTTCTTT.

The sample holds many counts of this clonotype. The genes are TRBV27 and TRBJ1-6; a weak D match, TRBD1 (5 bases). With 6 bases removed from V and 10 bases from J, the gap between germline ends came to 16 bases. This CDR3 comprises 14 residues. Germline CDR1 and CDR2: MNHEY and SMNVEV (reference sequence). The CDR3 DNA sequence: TGTGCCAGCAGCCTTCGGGGCCCTGGATCACCCCTCCACTTT. Encoded protein: CASSLRGPGSPLHF.

In this sample, this clonotype turned up many times. J is TRBJ2-1 and V is TRBV9; D may correspond to TRBD1 or TRBD2 (5 bases each). The V end was cut by 3 bases, the J end by 6 bases, with 16 bases between. The CDR3 sequence is 15 residues long. Germline V CDR1 and CDR2: SGDLS, YYNGEE. CDR3 amino acids: CASSGYLGPGNEQFF. DNA for the CDR3: TGTGCCAGCAGCGGATACCTGGGACCCGGCAATGAGCAGTTCTTC.

The rearrangement uses TRBV20-1 and TRBJ2-4; possibly TRBD1 or TRBD2 for D (6 bases each). V was cut by 6 bases and J by 9 bases, with 21 bases left in between. CDR1 and CDR2 from the germline V gene are DFQATT and SNEGSKA (reference sequence). The CDR3 is 14 residues long. Here the CDR3 DNA reads TGCAGTGCCACCTACCGGGACCCGGGGGCCATTCAGTACTTC. Protein product: CSATYRDPGAIQYF.

Ten or more counts support this clonotype. The chain is built from TRBV7-9 and TRBJ2-1; D ambiguous. V lost 6 bases and J 0 bases, leaving 6 bases between the germline ends. There are 13 residues in the CDR3. In germline, CDR1 is SEHNR, CDR2 FQNEAQ (reference sequence). This chain's CDR3 is CASRGSSYNEQFF. In DNA, the CDR3 is TGTGCCAGCAGGGGTAGCTCCTACAATGAGCAGTTCTTC.

This clonotype occurred many times. The CDR3 nucleotides are TGCGCCAGCAGCTTGGCCCCTAGCGGGGGCCAAGAGACCCAGTACTTC. Protein sequence: CASSLAPSGGQETQYF. The V gene is TRBV5-1, the J gene TRBJ2-5, with TRBD2 matching 10 bases. CDR3 length: 16 residues. CDR1 and CDR2 from the germline V gene are SGHRS and YFSETQ. Trimming cost V 0 bases and J 1 base; bases outside gene matches: 3.